This T cell receptor (beta chain) was identified in a study of T cells in Graves' hyperthyroidism and ophthalmopathy. TCR beta CDR3 regions were amplified from RNA transcripts. First-round RT-PCR with HTBI primers amplified the TCR CDR3 region. TCRdb independently ran MiXCR on the multiplex PCR reads; one entry per CDR3 protein. Of approximately 590,000 distinct CDR3 sequences in the sample, 15% to 18% were seen once. Study-level results: Before onset, ophthalmopathy was predicted by the model a median roughly 6.8 months earlier.

In patients aged 18 to 65, hyperthyroidism was newly diagnosed, with duration under 2 months. Uncontrolled infection, other autoimmune disease, pregnancy or lactation barred patients from enrollment. Diagnoses rested on clinical symptoms, serum thyroxine and TRAb, thyroid ultrasound and orbital computed tomography. V was clipped by 7 bases and J by 1 base, with 12 bases between them. This CDR3 is built from 14 residues. This clonotype has a count of ten or more. Its specificity is not known. This receptor was obtained from a woman aged 25-40 years with Graves' hyperthyroidism. This rearrangement joins TRBV12-3 or TRBV12-4 to TRBJ2-3; D not certain. Sequenced sample: blood. The CDR3 is CASTQVRGTDTQYF. The DNA of the CDR3 is TGTGCCAGCACCCAGGTCCGCGGCACAGATACGCAGTATTTT.